The next 15 T cell receptor beta chains were all read from a single sample in a study of cytomegalovirus exposure and HLA in healthy donors. In the PCR, 60 Vbeta and 13 Jbeta primers were used. The table came from immunoSEQ multiplex PCR; TCRdb's copy has only in-frame clones and leaves some out. The sample lists roughly 150,000 clones, about 75% occurring once. What was sequenced was PBMCs. The receptors shown here come from a woman aged 25 to 39 in good health and CMV-seronegative.

The J gene is TRBJ2-5, the V gene TRBV6-8, with D possibly being TRBD1 (6 bases). This CDR3 has 16 residues. The V gene's germline CDR1 is MNHGY and CDR2 SAAAGT. Trimming took 6 bases from V and 2 from J, leaving 19 bases between them. The CDR3 DNA reads TGTGCCAGCAGCCCGCAGGACAGTGCCCCTCAAGAGACCCAGTACTTC. Translating gives CASSPQDSAPQETQYF.

The V and J genes are TRBV27 and TRBJ1-2; TRBD1 matches 7 bases. The CDR3 has 16 amino acids. V gave up 4 bases and J gave up 2 bases; unmatched junction bases: 10. Germline CDR1 is MNHEY and CDR2 is SMNVEV (reference sequence). CDR3 in amino acids: CASSSGVRGQNYGYTF. DNA of the CDR3: TGTGCCAGCAGTTCGGGTGTGAGGGGACAGAACTATGGCTACACCTTC.

The CDR3, as DNA: TGTGCCAGCAGCAAGGGAGACAGGGGGCACGAGCAGTTCTTC. Its translation is CASSKGDRGHEQFF. The chain joins TRBV7-8 to TRBJ2-1; TRBD1 agrees at 10 bases. The CDR3 has 14 residues. Trimming removed 5 bases from V and 10 bases from J; junction bases left unmatched: 8. Germline V CDR1 and CDR2: SGHVS, FQNEAQ.

CDR3 DNA: TGTGCCAGCAGCCTCGGACAGGGGAATCAGCCCCAGCATTTT. Amino acid sequence: CASSLGQGNQPQHF. V and J are TRBV11-2 and TRBJ1-5; 9 bases line up with TRBD1. J was trimmed by 4 bases and V by 5 bases; bases with no gene match: 3. This CDR3 is 14 amino acids long. Germline CDR1 is SGHAT and CDR2 is FQNNGV.

There are a few counts of this clone. The V and J genes are TRBV6-6 and TRBJ1-1, with TRBD1 matching over 11 bases. The CDR3 is 15 residues long. CDR1 is MNHNY and CDR2 is SVGAGI in the germline V gene (reference sequence). V gave up 6 bases and J gave up 2 bases; unmatched junction bases: 5. CDR3 nucleotide sequence: TGTGCCAGCAGCGAGGGACAGGGGGGTAACACTGAAGCTTTCTTT. Translation: CASSEGQGGNTEAFF.

J is TRBJ1-6 and V is TRBV13; the match to TRBD1 covers 10 bases. CDR3 length: 17 residues. CDR1 is PRHDT, CDR2 FYEKMQ, per germline (reference sequence). J gave up 10 bases and V 3 bases, and 12 bases lay outside the gene matches. Here the CDR3 reads CASSLERTGGYGSPLHF. Here the CDR3 DNA reads TGTGCCAGCAGCTTGGAAAGGACAGGGGGATATGGGTCACCCCTCCACTTT.

V is TRBV5-6 and J is TRBJ2-1, with TRBD1 matching over 7 bases. Germline trimming cut 4 bases from V and 0 bases from J; bases unmatched to any gene: 4. The CDR3 totals 15 residues. The germline V gene has CDR1 SGHDT and CDR2 YYEEEE. CDR3 in DNA: TGTGCCAGCAGCGGGGACAGTAGCTCCTACAATGAGCAGTTCTTC. Encoded protein: CASSGDSSSYNEQFF.

This clone has a single count. The chain employs TRBV7-2 and TRBJ2-2, with 9 bases identical to TRBD1. The trim removed 5 bases at V and 4 bases at J, leaving 11 bases unmatched. This CDR3 comprises 17 residues. Germline V gives CDR1 SGHTA, CDR2 FQGNSA. CDR3 sequence (DNA): TGTGCCAGCAGCAGGAGGCCGGGACAGGGCGGCACCGGGGAGCTGTTTTTT. This encodes CASSRRPGQGGTGELFF.

The gene calls are TRBV2 and TRBJ1-3; 9 bases align to TRBD1. The V segment lost 11 bases and the J segment 11 bases; nucleotides outside the gene matches: 10. CDR1 SNHLY and CDR2 FYNNEI come from the germline V gene. This CDR3 spans 12 amino acids. The CDR3 is CAGTGTGFSIYF. The CDR3 coding sequence is TGTGCCGGAACCGGGACAGGGTTCTCCATATATTTT.

CDR3 coding DNA: TGTGCCAGCAGTGACAGACACACGGGTGGGCAGCCCCAGCATTTT. This translates into CASSDRHTGGQPQHF. The chain is built from TRBV6-6 and TRBJ1-5; D is perhaps TRBD1 (5 bases). Germline V gives CDR1 MNHNY, CDR2 SVGAGI (reference sequence). The CDR3 sequence is 15 residues long. Trimming stripped 5 bases from V and 7 bases from J, with 18 bases between.

The chain recombines TRBV4-2 with TRBJ2-2; TRBD2 aligns across 10 bases. V was pared by 4 bases and J by 7 bases, with 12 bases of the junction left unmatched. There are 17 residues in the CDR3. Per the germline V gene, CDR1 is LGHNA and CDR2 is YNFKEQ. CDR3 amino acids: CASSPHSSGGAGGELFF. The CDR3 DNA follows: TGTGCCAGCAGCCCCCATTCTAGCGGGGGTGCAGGCGGGGAGCTGTTTTTT.

The chain joins TRBV5-4 to TRBJ1-2; D not certain. The CDR3 length is 13 residues. Germline V gene sequence: CDR1 SGHNT, CDR2 YYREEE (reference sequence). Trimming removed 0 bases from V and 9 bases from J, with 12 bases in between. This chain's CDR3 is CASSLEGGLRYTF. The CDR3 DNA follows: TGTGCCAGCAGCTTGGAGGGAGGTTTGCGCTACACCTTC.

This clone was detected a few times. This chain joins TRBV5-1 and TRBJ2-1; 8 bases are a match to TRBD1. The germline V gene has CDR1 SGHRS and CDR2 YFSETQ. The J segment lost 4 bases and the V segment lost 6 bases, leaving 6 bases of the junction unmatched. The CDR3 contains 14 residues. The CDR3 DNA reads as TGCGCCAGCAACCCGGACAGGGAATACAATGAGCAGTTCTTC. Protein: CASNPDREYNEQFF.

This chain joins TRBV5-1 and TRBJ2-5; D might be TRBD2 (7 bases). The germline V gene encodes CDR1 SGHRS and CDR2 YFSETQ. This CDR3 comprises 13 residues. Between the trimmed V and J ends, which lost 5 bases and 5 bases, there was a span of 13 bases. The CDR3 nucleotides are TGCGCCAGCAGAGAGGGGGGGCTTGAGACCCAGTACTTC. It is translated as CASREGGLETQYF.

The J gene is TRBJ2-7, the V gene TRBV27, with 8 bases identical to TRBD1. The CDR3 covers 15 residues. From germline, CDR1 is MNHEY and CDR2 SMNVEV (reference sequence). Losses at the gene ends were 2 bases for V and 1 base for J; bases not matched to a gene: 4. The CDR3 spells CASSLTYRGSYEQYF. Written as DNA, the CDR3 is TGTGCCAGCAGTTTAACGTACAGGGGGTCCTACGAGCAGTACTTC.